Below, one TCR beta chain is given with its context. Here immunoSEQ multiplex PCR was the method, and the copy in TCRdb shows in-frame clones only, minus some. The repertoire consists of around 56,000 clones, with 90% to 95% occurring once and the leading ten covering 1.5% to 2%. The CDR3 loop spans 14 amino acids. Trimming removed 4 bases at V and 2 bases at J, with 10 bases between. Germline V gives CDR1 MDHEN, CDR2 SYDVKM. The validation cohort, a group of roughly 120 subjects, included the donors and was separate from the roughly 700-subject first cohort. This sample is part of a study of cytomegalovirus exposure and HLA in healthy donors.

Sequencing was performed on PBMCs. This chain joins TRBV28 and TRBJ2-3; unclear D gene. The TCR sequence derives from a woman younger than 35 in good health and CMV-seropositive. The CDR3 here is CASSSTGNTDTQYF. The CDR3, as DNA: TGTGCCAGCAGTTCGACTGGCAACACAGATACGCAGTATTTT.